Reported below is one T cell receptor beta chain. TCRdb's copy holds only in-frame clones and misses some; the assay was immunoSEQ multiplex PCR. The table has under 300,000 clones, 65% to 90% seen once. The data were obtained in a study of blood T cell repertoires in COVID-19. As for the study in general: COVID-19 samples, acute and convalescent, were from the United States, Italy and Spain. The cDNA or gDNA used as material had been derived from T cells, B-cell-depleted T cells, or PBMCs.

This CDR3 has 15 amino acids. CDR1 and CDR2 from the germline V gene are ENHRY and SYGVKD. Deletions cut 4 bases from V and 4 bases from J, with 15 bases between. The sequencing sample was made of peripheral blood. The TCR was taken from a woman aged 55-70 years with active or convalescent COVID-19. The V and J genes are TRBV10-3 and TRBJ2-3; TRBD2 is a possible D gene (5 bases). The CDR3: CAISAGPAEADTQYF. DNA for the CDR3: TGTGCCATCAGTGCTGGACCCGCGGAGGCAGATACGCAGTATTTT.